This TCR beta chain was captured in a study of cytomegalovirus exposure and HLA in healthy donors. The study's findings and limits: Donors belonging to an Asian-associated ancestry cluster reportedly showed fewer N-insertions in productive TCRs than the approximately 670-donor mean, according to what a later analysis found. Common viral pathogens were later found to be apparently linked to several of the most significant clusters. Later analysis demonstrated an association between a missense DCLRE1C variant and TCR beta V- and J-gene trimming.

Germline assignment: CDR1 SEHNR and CDR2 FQNEAQ (reference sequence). CDR3 length: 15 residues. Trimming left V 1 base short and J 4 bases short, with 10 bases between. The PCR employed 60 Vbeta primers together with 13 Jbeta primers. Using immunoSEQ multiplex PCR, the repertoire was profiled, and TCRdb retains in-frame clones only, with some absent. The sample lists over 150,000 clones, 84% occurring once. About this clone itself: The antigen remains undetermined.

The source material was PBMCs. V gene TRBV7-9 combines with J gene TRBJ1-4; tentatively, D is TRBD1 (5 bases). The receptor comes from a girl aged 10-17 years in good health and CMV-seropositive. CDR3 bases: TGTGCCAGCAGCTTAGGCAGGGCCGGTAATGAAAAACTGTTTTTT. Its protein product is CASSLGRAGNEKLFF.